The 29 T cell receptor beta chains below were found in one sample sequenced in a study of CD8+ T cells in alopecia areata (dated by TCRdb to 2016 to 2018). Library preparation used the immunoSEQ multiplex PCR assay. To provide template for TCR sequencing, every sample had RNA extracted and reverse transcribed into cDNA. Not all clones reach the TCRdb copy of this immuneACCESS table, which keeps in-frame sequences only. Checked studies attribute under half of the gap to unresolved V genes and leave the rest unexplained. A total of 80,000 to 100,000 clones appear in this sample, 41% of them only once. The top ten hold approximately 1.5% of the sample. The specimen sequenced was CD4+ T cells sorted from blood. The receptors were gathered from a human donor with alopecia areata.

There are a few counts of this clone. This chain connects TRBV7-9 to TRBJ2-1; 13 positions match TRBD2. Trimming cost V 1 base and J 6 bases; bases outside gene matches: 0. The CDR3 has 15 residues. CDR1 is SEHNR, CDR2 FQNEAQ, per germline (reference sequence). Here the CDR3 DNA reads TGTGCCAGCAGCTTAGGGACTAGCGGGGGCAATGAGCAGTTCTTC. Residues: CASSLGTSGGNEQFF.

This clone was detected a few times. The chain recombines TRBV4-2 with TRBJ2-1; D gene ambiguous. Trimming left V 2 bases short and J 6 bases short, with 11 bases between. Per the germline V gene, CDR1 is LGHNA and CDR2 is YNFKEQ. This CDR3 has 14 amino acids. This CDR3 reads CASSQPQTTNEQFF. The CDR3 nucleotides are TGTGCCAGCAGCCAACCCCAGACAACCAATGAGCAGTTCTTC.

This rearrangement joins TRBV9 to TRBJ1-2; the D gene is possibly TRBD1 (5 bases). This CDR3 spans 15 amino acids. Trimming stripped 4 bases from V and 4 bases from J, with 17 bases between. The germline V gene encodes CDR1 SGDLS and CDR2 YYNGEE. For the CDR3, the DNA is TGTGCCAGCAGCCCACGCAGGGAGACCGCCTATGGCTACACCTTC. It is translated as CASSPRRETAYGYTF.

J is TRBJ2-5 and V is TRBV6-6, with D possibly TRBD2 on 6 matching bases. Germline CDR1 and CDR2: MNHNY and SVGAGI (reference sequence). This CDR3 is 11 amino acids long. V lost 5 bases, J lost 13 bases, and 14 bases lay in between. CDR3 region: CASSPGTLGYF. CDR3 nucleotides: TGTGCCAGCAGTCCAGGGACTCTAGGGTACTTC.

This sequence joins TRBV5-1 and TRBJ1-6, with TRBD1 matching over 9 bases. The junction had 5 bases not matched to a gene; V was cut back by 0 bases and J by 10 bases. The germline gives CDR1 SGHRS, CDR2 YFSETQ. There are 15 residues in the CDR3. In DNA form, the CDR3 reads TGCGCCAGCAGCTTGGGAGGGACAGGGAGATCACCCCTCCACTTT. Its protein product is CASSLGGTGRSPLHF.

This clone was found a few times. V usage is TRBV6-5 and J usage is TRBJ2-2; D perhaps matches TRBD1 (5 bases). The CDR3 covers 15 residues. V was cut by 5 bases and J by 0 bases, with 10 bases left in between. Germline CDR1 is MNHEY and CDR2 is SVGAGI. The CDR3 here is CASSKDRPNTGELFF. The CDR3 nucleotides read TGTGCCAGCAGTAAAGACAGACCGAACACCGGGGAGCTGTTTTTT.

The V gene is TRBV5-1, the J gene TRBJ2-3, with 12 bases fitting TRBD2. Trimming took 1 base from V and 0 from J; bases not matched to a gene: 0. This CDR3 comprises 16 residues. Looked up from germline, CDR1 is SGHRS and CDR2 is YFSETQ. The CDR3, as DNA: TGCGCCAGCAGCTTGACTAGCGGGGGGAGCACAGATACGCAGTATTTT. Translated, it gives CASSLTSGGSTDTQYF. Supplemented by reference TRBV5-1 and TRBJ2-3, the full variable domain reads KAGVTQTPRYLIKTRGQQVTLSCSPISGHRSVSWYQQTPGQGLQFLFEYFSETQRNKGNFPGRFSGRQFSNSRSEMNVSTLELGDSALYLCASSLTSGGSTDTQYFGPGTRLTVL.

This clone was detected a few times. The rearrangement uses TRBV2 and TRBJ2-1; TRBD2 aligns across 8 bases. Trimming cost V 6 bases and J 2 bases; bases outside gene matches: 3. The germline gives CDR1 SNHLY, CDR2 FYNNEI. The CDR3 consists of 14 residues. Here the CDR3 DNA reads TGTGCCAGCAGGCCGGGAGGGCCCTACAATGAGCAGTTCTTC. Protein: CASRPGGPYNEQFF.

V usage is TRBV1 and J usage is TRBJ1-2; the table's D call TRBD1 went unverified against the DNA. TRBV1 is a documented pseudogene. This CDR3 contains 15 residues. CDR3 nucleotide sequence: TGCACCAGCAGCCAAGAGGCAGGGGAAGGCTATGGCTACACCTTC. It yields the protein CTSSQEAGEGYGYTF.

This clone was seen a few times. The V gene is TRBV28, the J gene TRBJ2-7; D is ambiguous. Germline V gives CDR1 MDHEN, CDR2 SYDVKM. The CDR3 contains 11 residues. The V end was cut by 4 bases, the J end by 6 bases, with 7 bases between. This CDR3 is CASSWSREQYF. The CDR3 DNA follows: TGTGCCAGCAGTTGGAGTCGCGAGCAGTACTTC.

This clone has more than one count but fewer than ten. The chain couples TRBV6-1 to TRBJ1-6; D gene ambiguous. The CDR3 extends over 13 amino acids. V shed 8 bases and J shed 4 bases, with 9 bases lying between them. Germline V gives CDR1 MNHNS, CDR2 SASEGT. The CDR3: CASSAEYNSPLHF. The CDR3 bases are TGTGCCAGCTCGGCCGAGTATAATTCACCCCTCCACTTT.

This chain links TRBV5-1 with TRBJ2-1; 9 bases agree with TRBD2. Trimming removed 0 bases from V and 9 bases from J; junction bases left unmatched: 7. The germline V gene has CDR1 SGHRS and CDR2 YFSETQ. This CDR3 is 15 amino acids long. Written as DNA, the CDR3 is TGCGCCAGCAGCTTGGACTTAGCGGGAGCGAGTGAGCAGTTCTTC. Translating it yields CASSLDLAGASEQFF.

The rearrangement uses TRBV5-1 and TRBJ2-7, with TRBD2 matching 15 bases. CDR1 SGHRS and CDR2 YFSETQ come from the germline V gene. The CDR3 extends over 15 amino acids. V lost 1 base to trimming and J lost 7 bases; unmatched junction nucleotides: 3. In nucleotides, the CDR3 is TGCGCCAGCAGCTTGAGGGGGACTAGCGGGAGGGAGCAGTACTTC. This translates into CASSLRGTSGREQYF.

This chain uses TRBV4-2 with TRBJ2-2, with 7 nucleotides matching TRBD1. The CDR3 spans 14 residues. CDR1 and CDR2 from the germline V gene are LGHNA and YNFKEQ. V lost 3 bases and J lost 6; bases outside the gene matches: 4. The CDR3 is CASSQTGLAGELFF. CDR3 DNA: TGTGCCAGCAGCCAGACAGGGCTTGCCGGGGAGCTGTTTTTT.

This clone has ten or more counts. The genes are TRBV18 and TRBJ2-2; unclear D gene. The CDR3 totals 12 residues. V shed 0 bases and J shed 4 bases, with 0 bases lying between them. The germline CDR1 and CDR2 sequences are KGHSH and LQKENI. CDR3 in DNA: TGTGCCAGCTCACCACCCACCGGGGAGCTGTTTTTT. Protein product: CASSPPTGELFF.

Within the sample, this clone is medium-sized. The chain recombines TRBV19 with TRBJ2-7; TRBD1 matches 9 bases. The CDR3 length is 15 residues. With V trimmed by 7 bases and J by 0 bases, 7 bases remained unmatched. Germline values: CDR1 LNHDA, CDR2 SQIVND (reference sequence). Here the CDR3 reads CASTVGTGNSYEQYF. The CDR3, as DNA: TGTGCCAGTACCGTCGGGACAGGGAACTCCTACGAGCAGTACTTC.

CDR3 loop: CASTPIGGTANQPQHF. CDR3 in DNA: TGTGCCAGCACCCCCATCGGAGGGACAGCTAATCAGCCCCAGCATTTT. This chain links TRBV2 with TRBJ1-5; 7 nucleotides align to TRBD1. The CDR3 loop spans 16 amino acids. Per germline, CDR1 SNHLY and CDR2 FYNNEI. V lost 7 bases and J lost 4; bases outside the gene matches: 13.

This clone was detected only a few times. The chain couples TRBV19 to TRBJ2-7; TRBD1 matches at 8 bases. CDR3 length: 14 amino acids. The trim removed 5 bases at V and 6 bases at J, leaving 9 bases unmatched. CDR1 is LNHDA and CDR2 is SQIVND in the germline V gene (reference sequence). The CDR3 bases are TGTGCCAGTAGTTCCGGACAGGGTTTGGTCGAGCAGTACTTC. The encoded protein is CASSSGQGLVEQYF. The full variable domain, in which reference TRBV19 and TRBJ2-7 provide the parts outside the CDR3, is DGGITQSPKYLFRKEGQNVTLSCEQNLNHDAMYWYRQDPGQGLRLIYYSQIVNDFQKGDIAEGYSVSREKKESFPLTVTSAQKNPTAFYLCASSSGQGLVEQYFGPGTRLTVT.

This chain joins TRBV12-5 and TRBJ1-1; D unclear. The germline V gene encodes CDR1 LGHNT and CDR2 FRNRAP. This CDR3 is 13 amino acids long. Trimming stripped 3 bases from V and 10 bases from J, with 15 bases between. CDR3: CASGLAGSRLAFF. In DNA form, the CDR3 reads TGTGCTAGTGGTTTAGCGGGTTCCCGACTAGCTTTCTTT. Looking up the rest from reference TRBV12-5 and TRBJ1-1 gives the full variable domain: DARVTQTPRHKVTEMGQEVTMRCQPILGHNTVFWYRQTMMQGLELLAYFRNRAPLDDSGMPKDRFSAEMPDATLATLKIQPSEPRDSAVYFCASGLAGSRLAFFGQGTRLTVV.

This clone was seen only a few times. The chain employs TRBV5-1 and TRBJ2-3, with D perhaps being TRBD1 or TRBD2 (5 bases each). CDR1 SGHRS and CDR2 YFSETQ come from the germline V gene. Trimming took 1 base from V and 2 from J, leaving 8 bases between them. This CDR3 spans 14 amino acids. CDR3 nucleotide sequence: TGCGCCAGCAGCTTGTGGGGGAACACAGATACGCAGTATTTT. Residues: CASSLWGNTDTQYF. The variable domain in full, with the rest retrieved from reference TRBV5-1 and TRBJ2-3, is KAGVTQTPRYLIKTRGQQVTLSCSPISGHRSVSWYQQTPGQGLQFLFEYFSETQRNKGNFPGRFSGRQFSNSRSEMNVSTLELGDSALYLCASSLWGNTDTQYFGPGTRLTVL.

This clone was detected a few times. The V gene is TRBV2, the J gene TRBJ2-1; D is undetermined. V lost 5 bases and J 5 bases, leaving 13 bases between the germline ends. This CDR3 spans 14 amino acids. Germline V CDR1 and CDR2: SNHLY, FYNNEI. CDR3 coding DNA: TGTGCCAGCAGTTCATACTTTTCGGACAATGAGCAGTTCTTC. Protein product: CASSSYFSDNEQFF.

The CDR3: CSISRDRAYNEQFF. The CDR3 bases are TGCAGCATAAGCCGGGACAGGGCTTACAATGAGCAGTTCTTC. The chain has TRBV29-1 and TRBJ2-1, with 9 bases fitting TRBD1. Losses at the gene ends were 8 bases for V and 4 bases for J; bases not matched to a gene: 9. Germline V gene lookup returns CDR1 SQVTM and CDR2 ANQGSEA. This CDR3 region has 14 residues.

Notes on this clone: Other DNA sequences in this specimen translate into the identical CDR3. The V gene is TRBV30, the J gene TRBJ2-1; perhaps D is TRBD1 or TRBD2 (5 bases each). Germline CDR1 GTSNPN, CDR2 SVGIG (reference sequence). Trimming removed 1 base from V and 4 bases from J, with 8 bases in between. This CDR3 is built from 13 residues. This CDR3 reads CAWSAGTYNEQFF. CDR3 in DNA: TGTGCCTGGAGTGCCGGGACGTACAATGAGCAGTTCTTC.

V gene TRBV6-1 combines with J gene TRBJ1-2, with D unresolved. This CDR3 has 16 residues. Per the germline V gene, CDR1 is MNHNS and CDR2 is SASEGT. V lost 4 bases and J 4 bases, leaving 19 bases between the germline ends. The CDR3 DNA reads as TGTGCCAGCAGTGGGGGAGGGAAGAGAATCCCCTATGGCTACACCTTC. This translates into CASSGGGKRIPYGYTF.

This clone occurred a few times. V gene TRBV7-9 combines with J gene TRBJ1-1, with 7 bases matching TRBD1. Germline CDR1 and CDR2: SEHNR and FQNEAQ (reference sequence). V was clipped by 0 bases and J by 2 bases; unmatched bases: 3. The length of the CDR3 is 15 residues. The CDR3 protein is CASSLAGDRNTEAFF. The CDR3 nucleotides are TGTGCCAGCAGCTTAGCGGGGGACAGAAACACTGAAGCTTTCTTT.

This clone was counted only a few times. This rearrangement joins TRBV30 to TRBJ1-4, with D hard to call. This CDR3 is 13 amino acids long. In germline, CDR1 is GTSNPN, CDR2 SVGIG (reference sequence). Trimming left V 4 bases short and J 7 bases short, with 13 bases between. In nucleotides, the CDR3 is TGTGCCTGGATTAGAAAGGACGGTGAAAAACTGTTTTTT. This encodes CAWIRKDGEKLFF. Together with reference TRBV30 and TRBJ1-4, the CDR3 gives the full variable domain: SQTIHQWPATLVQPVGSPLSLECTVEGTSNPNLYWYRQAAGRGLQLLFYSVGIGQISSEVPQNLSASRPQDRQFILSSKKLLLSDSGFYLCAWIRKDGEKLFFGSGTQLSVL.

This clone was seen a few times. The CDR3 region has the DNA TGCAGCGTTGTTTTAACAGGGGACCAAGAGACCCAGTACTTC. Its translation: CSVVLTGDQETQYF. The rearrangement joins TRBV29-1 to TRBJ2-5; 7 bases match TRBD1. The V gene end was trimmed by 4 bases and the J gene end by 0 bases; junction bases not matched to a gene: 5. The CDR3 is made up of 14 amino acids. Germline V CDR1 and CDR2: SQVTM, ANQGSEA.

The chain links TRBV5-1 to TRBJ1-2; 8 bases match TRBD1. Germline CDR1 SGHRS, CDR2 YFSETQ. The CDR3 totals 13 residues. V lost 4 bases to trimming and J lost 6 bases; unmatched junction nucleotides: 5. The CDR3 sequence: CASSTDRVHGYTF. In DNA form, the CDR3 reads TGCGCCAGCAGCACGGACAGGGTCCATGGCTACACCTTC.

This clone was counted a few times. The rearrangement links TRBV29-1 to TRBJ2-7, with a weak D call TRBD2 (6 bases). The germline CDR1 and CDR2 sequences are SQVTM and ANQGSEA. The CDR3 has 15 residues. Trimming took 6 bases from V and 4 from J, leaving 22 bases between them. The CDR3 DNA is TGCAGCGTGGGAGGTGGACGGGAGAATCCGTACGAGCAGTACTTC. This sequence encodes CSVGGGRENPYEQYF.